The rows below give T cell receptor beta chains drawn from one sample of a study of T cell responses to AZD1222 COVID-19 vaccine. The assay was immunoSEQ multiplex PCR, and TCRdb's table has in-frame clones only and misses some. In the table there are 150,000 to 200,000 clones, around 92% of which are singletons. The sequenced sample was peripheral blood, obtained on day 0 of AZD1222 vaccination. The origin of the receptors is an adult in good health. CDR3s include the opening cysteine and the closing phenylalanine or tryptophan. D genes are given only for firm matches. Some rows have no size entry. The others give once, few or many, or a class for an expanded clone.

V	D	J	size	DNA	CDR3
TRBV11-3	TRBD2	TRBJ2-1	once	TGTGCCAGCAGCTCGGGGGGGGCGCAGGGGTGGAATGAGCAGTTCTTC	CASSSGGAQGWNEQFF
TRBV5-1	-	TRBJ2-1	-	TGCGCCAGCAGCTTGGGCGAGCCCCCTCGCAATGAGCAGTTCTTC	CASSLGEPPRNEQFF
TRBV19	TRBD1	TRBJ1-5	-	TGTGCCAGTAGAACCCGACAGGGTGGTCAGCCCCAGCATTTT	CASRTRQGGQPQHF
TRBV23-1	TRBD1	TRBJ2-7	-	TGCGCCAGCAGTCATCTAAGGGACAGTCTAACCTACGAGCAGTACTTC	CASSHLRDSLTYEQYF
TRBV5-4	TRBD2	TRBJ2-1	-	TGTGCCAGCAGACCGGGACTAGCGGGAGAGACCTACAATGAGCAGTTCTTC	CASRPGLAGETYNEQFF
TRBV30	TRBD2	TRBJ2-1	once	TGTGCCTGGAGAACTAGCGGGAGGGTAAATGAGCAGTTCTTC	CAWRTSGRVNEQFF
TRBV5-1	TRBD2	TRBJ2-3	-	TGCGCCAGCAGCTTGGTTGGCGGGACCGGGACTAGAAGGGTAGATACGCAGTATTTT	CASSLVGGTGTRRVDTQYF
TRBV28	-	TRBJ1-5	-	TGTGCCAGCAGTGGGACCGCCAGACAGCCCCAGCATTTT	CASSGTARQPQHF
TRBV6-5	-	TRBJ2-7	-	TGTGCCAGCAGTCAAATGGGGAGGTACGAGCAGTACTTC	CASSQMGRYEQYF
TRBV2	-	TRBJ1-1	-	TGTGCCAGCCCAAGGGGGGCAACTGAAGCTTTCTTT	CASPRGATEAFF
TRBV4-1	-	TRBJ1-4	-	TGCGCCAGCAGCCAAGAATCGGCTGCTGATGAAAAACTGTTTTTT	CASSQESAADEKLFF
TRBV19	TRBD1	TRBJ2-5	once	TGTGCCAGTAGTATAGTCGGGACAGGGCCACAAGAGACCCAGTACTTC	CASSIVGTGPQETQYF
TRBV7-3	-	TRBJ2-2	-	TGTGCCAGCAGCTTACCCCAATCCGGCGCCGGGGAGCTGTTTTTT	CASSLPQSGAGELFF
TRBV9	-	TRBJ2-7	-	TGTGCCAGCAGCGTAAGGGGGAGCGACGAGCAGTACTTC	CASSVRGSDEQYF
TRBV19	-	TRBJ2-2	-	TGTGCCAGTAGGGAGAGAGGGGGAAGCACCGGGGAGCTGTTTTTT	CASRERGGSTGELFF
TRBV5-1	-	TRBJ1-3	-	TGCGCCAGCAGCCGAACAGGGAGTACTGGAAACACCATATATTTT	CASSRTGSTGNTIYF
TRBV18	TRBD1	TRBJ2-7	-	TGTGCCAGCCCAGGGACAGGGGCCGAAGACGAGCAGTACTTC	CASPGTGAEDEQYF
TRBV23-1	TRBD1	TRBJ2-7	-	TGCGCCAGCAGTCGCGCGGGACAGGGAGACTCCTACGAGCAGTACTTC	CASSRAGQGDSYEQYF
TRBV29-1	TRBD2	TRBJ2-3	-	TGCAGCGTTCCTGACACTAGCGGGAGAGGGTATTTT	CSVPDTSGRGYF
TRBV2	-	TRBJ2-3	-	TGTGCCAGCAGTCCGATTGGTTGGGAGAGAACAGATACGCAGTATTTT	CASSPIGWERTDTQYF
TRBV6-5	TRBD2	TRBJ2-7	-	TGTGCCAGCAGCTCCGGACTAGCGGGGAGGTACGAGCAGTACTTC	CASSSGLAGRYEQYF
TRBV19	-	TRBJ1-4	-	TGTGCCAGTAGTACGAGAGCCCAAATCGGGCAGGCTGGAAAACTGTTTTTT	CASSTRAQIGQAGKLFF
TRBV2	-	TRBJ1-6	once	TGTGCCAGCAGTGAAGCCAACAGTAATTCACCCCTCCACTTT	CASSEANSNSPLHF
TRBV15	-	TRBJ2-3	-	TGTGCCACCAGCAGAGAACGGCACACAGATACGCAGTATTTT	CATSRERHTDTQYF
TRBV11-3	-	TRBJ2-2	-	TGTGCCAGCAGCTTAGGACGGATGAACACCGGGGAGCTGTTTTTT	CASSLGRMNTGELFF
TRBV9	TRBD2	TRBJ2-7	-	TGTGCCAGTCAGATACTGAATTGCGGGAGTTTTAGCTACGAGCAGTACTTC	CASQILNCGSFSYEQYF
TRBV12-3/TRBV12-4	TRBD2	TRBJ2-7	once	TGTGCCAGCAGTTTGAGCGGGGCCTACGAGCAGTACTTC	CASSLSGAYEQYF
TRBV9	TRBD1	TRBJ2-1	once	TGTGCCAGCAGCCCCCAAGGGACAGCTAAAAATGAGCAGTTCTTC	CASSPQGTAKNEQFF
TRBV12-5	-	TRBJ1-1	-	TGTGCTAGTGGTTTGTCCGGCGGGGCGAACACTGAAGCTTTCTTT	CASGLSGGANTEAFF
TRBV2	-	TRBJ1-5	-	TGTGCCAGCCGGAGGAATCCGGGGAGTCAGCCCCAGCATTTT	CASRRNPGSQPQHF
TRBV29-1	-	TRBJ1-1	-	TGCAGCGTTGTAGGGGCAGGGGAGAACACTGAAGCTTTCTTT	CSVVGAGENTEAFF
TRBV19	-	TRBJ2-7	-	TGTGCCAGTAGTATGGGCGGGAACTCCTACGAGCAGTACTTC	CASSMGGNSYEQYF
TRBV6-5	-	TRBJ1-4	-	TGTGCCAGCACCCGGGGGGGGGCAACTAATGAAAAACTGTTTTTT	CASTRGGATNEKLFF
TRBV19	-	TRBJ1-1	-	TGTGCCAGTAGTATAGATATGCAGCCCCCCACGAACACTGAAGCTTTCTTT	CASSIDMQPPTNTEAFF
TRBV4-1	TRBD1	TRBJ1-6	-	TGCGCCAGCAGCCACGGGACAGCTGATAATTCACCCCTCCACTTT	CASSHGTADNSPLHF
TRBV19	TRBD2	TRBJ2-1	-	TGTGCCAGTAGTGCCCGGGTAGCGGGGGCCTACAATGAGCAGTTCTTC	CASSARVAGAYNEQFF
TRBV6-1	-	TRBJ2-1	-	TGTGCCAGCAGTGGACAAAAAGTGACAGCACAAGGCTACAATGAGCAGTTCTTC	CASSGQKVTAQGYNEQFF
TRBV18	TRBD2	TRBJ2-5	-	TGTGCCAGCTCACCTAGCGGGGTCGAGACCCAGTACTTC	CASSPSGVETQYF
TRBV21-1	-	TRBJ2-4	-	TGTGCCAGCAGAATTTCCCCGGGGGGTCCCAAAAACATTCAGTACTTC	CASRISPGGPKNIQYF
TRBV6-6	-	TRBJ1-1	-	TGTGCCAGCAGTGCGTATATCGGCCAGCTTGGGGCTTTCTTT	CASSAYIGQLGAFF
TRBV19	TRBD1	TRBJ1-2	-	TGTGCCAGTTTTAGGGGGCATAACTATGGCTACACCTTC	CASFRGHNYGYTF
TRBV12-5	-	TRBJ2-3	-	TGTGCTAGTGGTTCAGCATGGCCGCATACGCAGTATTTT	CASGSAWPHTQYF
TRBV7-8	TRBD2	TRBJ2-7	-	TGTGCCAGCAGCCGGGGGGGAAACTACGAGCAGTACTTC	CASSRGGNYEQYF
TRBV20-1	-	TRBJ2-2	-	TGCAGTGCTAGTTTCAGGGGTCGGGGCACCGGGGAGCTGTTTTTT	CSASFRGRGTGELFF
TRBV18	TRBD1	TRBJ1-4	-	TGTGCCAGCTCACGGCCGGGACAGGGTATCGCTAATGAAAAACTGTTTTTT	CASSRPGQGIANEKLFF
TRBV30	-	TRBJ1-2	-	TGTGCCTGGAGGTCAGACAGCTACTATGGCTACACCTTC	CAWRSDSYYGYTF
TRBV5-4	-	TRBJ1-6	-	TGTGCCAGCAGCTTGGACTGGGATTCACCCCTCCACTTT	CASSLDWDSPLHF
TRBV4-3	-	TRBJ2-3	-	TGCGCCAGCAGCCAAGGCGTGGGGATCACAGATACGCAGTATTTT	CASSQGVGITDTQYF
TRBV19	TRBD1	TRBJ1-1	-	TGTGCCAGTAGTATAGTGGCAGGGGGCGCGAACACTGAAGCTTTCTTT	CASSIVAGGANTEAFF
TRBV27	-	TRBJ1-4	-	TGTGCCAGCAGTTTATTTCCACCCAGGGGACTTAATGAAAAACTGTTTTTT	CASSLFPPRGLNEKLFF